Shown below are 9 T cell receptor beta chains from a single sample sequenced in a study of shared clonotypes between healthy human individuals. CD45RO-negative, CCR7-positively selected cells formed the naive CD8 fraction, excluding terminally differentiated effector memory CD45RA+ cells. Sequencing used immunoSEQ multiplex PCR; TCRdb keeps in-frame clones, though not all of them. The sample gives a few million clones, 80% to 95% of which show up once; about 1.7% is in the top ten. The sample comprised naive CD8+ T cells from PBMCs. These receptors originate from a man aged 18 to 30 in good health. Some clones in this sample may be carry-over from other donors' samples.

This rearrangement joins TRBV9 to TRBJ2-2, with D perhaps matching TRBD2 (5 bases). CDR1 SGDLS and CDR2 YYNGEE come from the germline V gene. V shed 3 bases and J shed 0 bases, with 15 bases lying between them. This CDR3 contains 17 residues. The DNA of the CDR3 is TGTGCCAGCAGCGAGACCGTAAGCGGAGCGAACACCGGGGAGCTGTTTTTT. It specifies CASSETVSGANTGELFF. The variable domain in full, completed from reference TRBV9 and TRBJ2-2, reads DSGVTQTPKHLITATGQRVTLRCSPRSGDLSVYWYQQSLDQGLQFLIQYYNGEERAKGNILERFSAQQFPDLHSELNLSSLELGDSALYFCASSETVSGANTGELFFGEGSRLTVL.

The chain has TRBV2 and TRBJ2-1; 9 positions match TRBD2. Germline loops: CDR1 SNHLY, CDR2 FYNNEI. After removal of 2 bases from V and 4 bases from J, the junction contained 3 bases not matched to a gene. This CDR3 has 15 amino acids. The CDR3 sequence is CASSEFLAGYNEQFF. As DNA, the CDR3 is TGTGCCAGCAGTGAATTCCTAGCGGGATACAATGAGCAGTTCTTC.

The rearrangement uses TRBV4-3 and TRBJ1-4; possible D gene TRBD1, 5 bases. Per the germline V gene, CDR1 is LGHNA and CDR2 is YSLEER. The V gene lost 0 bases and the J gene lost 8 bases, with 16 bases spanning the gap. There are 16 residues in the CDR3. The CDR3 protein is CASSQEIWGVGEKLFF. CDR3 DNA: TGCGCCAGCAGCCAAGAAATTTGGGGGGTTGGAGAAAAACTGTTTTTT.

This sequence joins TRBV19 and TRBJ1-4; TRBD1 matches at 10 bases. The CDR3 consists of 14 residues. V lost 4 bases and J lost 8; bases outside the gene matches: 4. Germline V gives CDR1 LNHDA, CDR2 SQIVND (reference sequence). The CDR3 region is CASSRDRGREKLFF. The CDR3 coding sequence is TGTGCCAGTAGTAGGGACAGGGGCCGCGAAAAACTGTTTTTT.

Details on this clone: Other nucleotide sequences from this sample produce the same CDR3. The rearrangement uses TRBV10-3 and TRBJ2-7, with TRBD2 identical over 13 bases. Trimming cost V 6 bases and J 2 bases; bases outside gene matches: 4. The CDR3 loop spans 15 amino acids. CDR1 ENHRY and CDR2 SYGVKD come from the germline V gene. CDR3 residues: CAISPGLAGTYEQYF. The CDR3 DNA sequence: TGTGCCATCAGCCCGGGACTAGCGGGGACCTACGAGCAGTACTTC.

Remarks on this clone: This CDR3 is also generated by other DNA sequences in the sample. The CDR3 here is CASSFDRGTEAFF. CDR3 coding DNA: TGCGCCAGCAGCTTCGACCGGGGCACTGAAGCTTTCTTT. V is TRBV5-1 and J is TRBJ1-1; D unresolved. Germline CDR1 is SGHRS and CDR2 is YFSETQ. Between the trimmed V and J ends, which lost 2 bases and 4 bases, there was a span of 9 bases. This CDR3 contains 13 residues.

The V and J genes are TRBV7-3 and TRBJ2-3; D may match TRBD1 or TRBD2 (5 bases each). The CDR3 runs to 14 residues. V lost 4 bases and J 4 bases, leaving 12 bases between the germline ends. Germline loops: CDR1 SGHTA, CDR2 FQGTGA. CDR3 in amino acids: CASSSTGGADTQYF. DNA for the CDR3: TGTGCCAGCAGCTCAACAGGAGGAGCAGATACGCAGTATTTT.

CDR3 sequence reads: CASSPRGVREKLFF. The CDR3 DNA sequence: TGTGCCAGCAGCCCTCGCGGAGTCCGTGAAAAACTGTTTTTT. The V and J genes are TRBV13 and TRBJ1-4; D not resolved. From germline, CDR1 is PRHDT and CDR2 FYEKMQ (reference sequence). This CDR3 contains 14 residues. V lost 5 bases and J lost 7, with 14 bases in between.

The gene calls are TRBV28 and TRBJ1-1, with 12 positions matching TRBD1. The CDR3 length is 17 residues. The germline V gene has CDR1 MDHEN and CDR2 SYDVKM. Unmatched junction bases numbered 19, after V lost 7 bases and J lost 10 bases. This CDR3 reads CASTKRRDRGPISGAFF. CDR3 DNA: TGTGCCAGCACAAAGAGGAGGGACAGGGGGCCTATATCGGGAGCTTTCTTT.